The clone carrying this T cell receptor (beta chain) was detected ten times or more. What it recognizes is unknown. The CDR3 runs to 16 residues. In germline, CDR1 is DFQATT, CDR2 SNEGSKA (reference sequence). With 3 bases clipped from V and 6 bases from J, the junction kept 16 bases outside the gene matches. Noted time point: sample taken at primary tumor resection. Samples came from 60 to 75 TRACERx patients with untreated early-stage lung cancer. TCRs were sequenced from unsorted whole RNA of tumor, nontumor lung or PBMC. The record originates from a study of spatial heterogeneity in lung cancer. Study details: More beta-chain than alpha-chain sequences were consistently detected.

TCRdb re-called the 5' RACE reads through MiXCR, storing one row per CDR3 protein. This sample yields about 7,000 distinct CDR3 sequences, of which around 6.7% are seen a single time; over 70% belongs to the top ten. Study-level points and caveats: The study found ubiquitous expanded tumor TCRs in blood more at resection than follow-up.

Sequenced material: PBMCs, taken at surgery. The chain has TRBV20-1 and TRBJ1-1, with 7 nucleotides matching TRBD1. The source of this sequence is a male donor with early-stage non-small cell lung cancer. CDR3 protein: CSAREGGSHGRPEAFF. DNA for the CDR3: TGCAGTGCTAGGGAAGGGGGCTCCCATGGACGTCCTGAAGCTTTCTTT.